Shown below are 8 T cell receptor beta chains from a single sample sequenced in a study of cytomegalovirus exposure and HLA in healthy donors. Researchers ran the PCR with 60 Vbeta and 13 Jbeta primers. The repertoire was sequenced with immunoSEQ multiplex PCR; TCRdb's copy has only in-frame clones and lacks some. This sample has some 130,000 clones, with around 10% found just once. Source material: PBMCs. Receptors were obtained from a man aged 50-60 years in good health and CMV-seronegative.

This clone was counted between two and nine times. This chain connects TRBV6-1 to TRBJ2-7; D is possibly TRBD1 (5 bases). The germline V gene has CDR1 MNHNS and CDR2 SASEGT. V was trimmed by 8 bases and J by 2 bases, leaving 16 bases between them. This CDR3 spans 14 amino acids. In DNA, the CDR3 is TGTGCCAGCCCCAAGCAGGGCGGCACCTACGAGCAGTACTTC. Encoded protein: CASPKQGGTYEQYF.

The chain has TRBV9 and TRBJ2-7, with 10 nucleotides matching TRBD1. CDR1 and CDR2 (germline): SGDLS, YYNGEE. There are 14 residues in the CDR3. Germline trimming cut 3 bases from V and 5 bases from J; bases unmatched to any gene: 5. CDR3 loop: CASSGGTGVHEQYF. CDR3 bases: TGTGCCAGCAGCGGTGGGACAGGGGTCCACGAGCAGTACTTC. Full variable domain (missing parts from reference TRBV9 and TRBJ2-7): DSGVTQTPKHLITATGQRVTLRCSPRSGDLSVYWYQQSLDQGLQFLIQYYNGEERAKGNILERFSAQQFPDLHSELNLSSLELGDSALYFCASSGGTGVHEQYFGPGTRLTVT.

The V gene is TRBV5-1, the J gene TRBJ2-3; 10 bases are shared with TRBD2. Trimming removed 5 bases from V and 3 bases from J; junction bases left unmatched: 9. The CDR3 runs to 16 residues. Germline CDR1 is SGHRS and CDR2 is YFSETQ. The CDR3 here is CASSTGGLAMTDTQYF. The CDR3 DNA sequence: TGCGCCAGCAGTACGGGGGGACTAGCGATGACAGATACGCAGTATTTT.

The chain links TRBV30 to TRBJ1-2; possibly TRBD1 for D (6 bases). The V end was cut by 2 bases, the J end by 8 bases, with 21 bases between. The CDR3 spans 15 residues. Per the germline V gene, CDR1 is GTSNPN and CDR2 is SVGIG (reference sequence). CDR3 nucleotides: TGTGCCTGGAGTCGGAGAAACAGGGATTCACGGGGCTACACCTTC. Protein product: CAWSRRNRDSRGYTF. Using reference TRBV30 and TRBJ1-2 for the parts outside the CDR3, the full variable domain is SQTIHQWPATLVQPVGSPLSLECTVEGTSNPNLYWYRQAAGRGLQLLFYSVGIGQISSEVPQNLSASRPQDRQFILSSKKLLLSDSGFYLCAWSRRNRDSRGYTFGSGTRLTVV.

The rearrangement uses TRBV11-2 and TRBJ1-5; D perhaps matches TRBD1 (5 bases). Per germline, CDR1 SGHAT and CDR2 FQNNGV. Trimming cost V 5 bases and J 7 bases, with 12 bases left between them. The CDR3 sequence is 13 residues long. DNA for the CDR3: TGTGCCAGCAGCCCAGGGTCTCGCCAGCCCCAGCATTTT. It is translated as CASSPGSRQPQHF. Full variable domain (remainder filled in from reference TRBV11-2 and TRBJ1-5): EAGVAQSPRYKIIEKRQSVAFWCNPISGHATLYWYQQILGQGPKLLIQFQNNGVVDDSQLPKDRFSAERLKGVDSTLKIQPAKLEDSAVYLCASSPGSRQPQHFGDGTRLSIL.

This clone was counted between two and nine times. This rearrangement joins TRBV6-5 to TRBJ1-1; maybe TRBD1 (5 bases). With 0 bases removed from V and 1 base from J, the gap between germline ends came to 9 bases. Germline V gene lookup returns CDR1 MNHEY and CDR2 SVGAGI. The length of the CDR3 is 15 residues. CDR3 protein: CASSYSSGENTEAFF. CDR3 coding DNA: TGTGCCAGCAGTTACTCGTCGGGGGAGAACACTGAAGCTTTCTTT.

V and J are TRBV11-2 and TRBJ1-2, with D perhaps matching TRBD1 (6 bases). The CDR3 contains 11 residues. Deletions cut 5 bases from V and 8 bases from J, with 9 bases between. Looked up from germline, CDR1 is SGHAT and CDR2 is FQNNGV. CDR3 sequence (DNA): TGTGCCAGCAGCCCTGGGACAGGCTACACCTTC. Its translation is CASSPGTGYTF.

This rearrangement joins TRBV9 to TRBJ2-1; perhaps TRBD2 as D (6 bases). Germline V CDR1 and CDR2: SGDLS, YYNGEE. V was clipped by 5 bases and J by 4 bases, with 16 bases between them. CDR3 size: 15 residues. The CDR3 bases are TGTGCCAGCAGTTCCGGCGCTAGCGAATACAATGAGCAGTTCTTC. Amino acids: CASSSGASEYNEQFF.